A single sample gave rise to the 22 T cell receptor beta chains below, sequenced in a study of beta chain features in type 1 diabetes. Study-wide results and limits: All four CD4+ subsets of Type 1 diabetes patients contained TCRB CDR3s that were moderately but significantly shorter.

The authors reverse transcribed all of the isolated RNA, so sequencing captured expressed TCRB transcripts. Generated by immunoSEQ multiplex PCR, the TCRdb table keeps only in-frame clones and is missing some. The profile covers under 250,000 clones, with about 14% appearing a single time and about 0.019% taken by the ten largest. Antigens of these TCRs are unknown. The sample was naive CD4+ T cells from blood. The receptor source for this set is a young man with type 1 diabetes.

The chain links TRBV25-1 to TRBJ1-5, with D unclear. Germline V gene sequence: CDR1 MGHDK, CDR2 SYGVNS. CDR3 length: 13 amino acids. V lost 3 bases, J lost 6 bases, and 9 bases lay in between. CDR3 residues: CASSDTLGQPQHF. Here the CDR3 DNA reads TGTGCCAGCAGTGATACCCTCGGTCAGCCCCAGCATTTT.

CDR3 residues: CASSFSGLYNEQFF. As DNA, the CDR3 is TGTGCCAGCAGTTTCTCGGGACTTTACAATGAGCAGTTCTTC. V gene TRBV27 combines with J gene TRBJ2-1; maybe TRBD2 (6 bases). Germline CDR1 is MNHEY and CDR2 is SMNVEV (reference sequence). V was shortened by 3 bases and J by 4 bases, with 10 bases between the two germline ends. This CDR3 region has 14 residues.

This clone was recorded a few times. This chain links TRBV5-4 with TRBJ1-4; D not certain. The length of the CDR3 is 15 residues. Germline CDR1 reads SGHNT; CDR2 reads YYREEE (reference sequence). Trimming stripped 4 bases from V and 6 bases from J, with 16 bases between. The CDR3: CASSLGGRRDEKLFF. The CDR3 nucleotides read TGTGCCAGCAGCCTGGGCGGGCGCCGGGATGAAAAACTGTTTTTT.

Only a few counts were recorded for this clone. CDR3 bases: TGTGCCAGCAGCCCGGACAGTGAAGCTTTCTTT. It translates to CASSPDSEAFF. The chain combines TRBV7-9 with TRBJ1-1, with D perhaps matching TRBD1 (6 bases). This CDR3 region has 11 residues. Germline V gene lookup returns CDR1 SEHNR and CDR2 FQNEAQ (reference sequence). The germline V and J ends were trimmed by 5 bases and 7 bases, with 8 bases remaining between them.

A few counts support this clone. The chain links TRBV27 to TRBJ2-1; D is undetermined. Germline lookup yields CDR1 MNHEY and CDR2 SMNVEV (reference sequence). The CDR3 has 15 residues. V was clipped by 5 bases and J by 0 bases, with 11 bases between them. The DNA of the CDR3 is TGTGCCAGCAGTCCTAGTGGCGGCTCCTACAATGAGCAGTTCTTC. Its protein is CASSPSGGSYNEQFF.

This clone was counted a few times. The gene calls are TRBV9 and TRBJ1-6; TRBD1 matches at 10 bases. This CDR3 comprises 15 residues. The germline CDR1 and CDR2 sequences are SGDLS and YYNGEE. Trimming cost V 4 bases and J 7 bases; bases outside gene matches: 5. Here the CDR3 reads CASSQGTGANSPLHF. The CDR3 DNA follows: TGTGCCAGCAGCCAGGGGACAGGGGCCAATTCACCCCTCCACTTT.

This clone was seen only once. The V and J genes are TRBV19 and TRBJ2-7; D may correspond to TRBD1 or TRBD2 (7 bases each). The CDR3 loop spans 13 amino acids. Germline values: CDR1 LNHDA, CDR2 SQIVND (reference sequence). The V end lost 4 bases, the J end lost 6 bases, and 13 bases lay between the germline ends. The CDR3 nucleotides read TGTGCCAGTAGTAAAGACAGGGAGGGCGAGCAGTACTTC. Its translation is CASSKDREGEQYF.

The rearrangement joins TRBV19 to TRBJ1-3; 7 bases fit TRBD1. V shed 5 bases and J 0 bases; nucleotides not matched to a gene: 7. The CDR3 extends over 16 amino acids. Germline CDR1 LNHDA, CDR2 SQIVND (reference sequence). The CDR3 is CASSPGTVLSGNTIYF. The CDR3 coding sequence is TGTGCCAGTAGTCCGGGGACAGTCCTCTCTGGAAACACCATATATTTT. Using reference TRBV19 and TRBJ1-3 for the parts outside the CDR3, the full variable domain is DGGITQSPKYLFRKEGQNVTLSCEQNLNHDAMYWYRQDPGQGLRLIYYSQIVNDFQKGDIAEGYSVSREKKESFPLTVTSAQKNPTAFYLCASSPGTVLSGNTIYFGEGSWLTVV.

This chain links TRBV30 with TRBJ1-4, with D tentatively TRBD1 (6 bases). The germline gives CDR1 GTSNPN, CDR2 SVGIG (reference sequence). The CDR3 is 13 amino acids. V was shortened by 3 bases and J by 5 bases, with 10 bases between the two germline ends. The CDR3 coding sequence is TGTGCCTGGAGGAAGGGGACAAATGAAAAACTGTTTTTT. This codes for CAWRKGTNEKLFF.

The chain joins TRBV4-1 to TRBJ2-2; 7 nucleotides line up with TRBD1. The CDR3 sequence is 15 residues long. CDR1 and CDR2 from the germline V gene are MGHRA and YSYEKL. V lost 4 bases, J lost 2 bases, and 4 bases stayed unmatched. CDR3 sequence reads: CASSLDRSNTGELFF. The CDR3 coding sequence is TGCGCCAGCAGCCTGGACAGGTCCAACACCGGGGAGCTGTTTTTT.

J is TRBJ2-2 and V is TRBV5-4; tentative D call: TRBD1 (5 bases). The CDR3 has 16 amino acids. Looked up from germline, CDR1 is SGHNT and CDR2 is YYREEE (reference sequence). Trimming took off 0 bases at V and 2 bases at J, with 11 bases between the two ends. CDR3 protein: CASSLEPRANTGELFF. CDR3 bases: TGTGCCAGCAGCTTGGAGCCCAGGGCTAACACCGGGGAGCTGTTTTTT.

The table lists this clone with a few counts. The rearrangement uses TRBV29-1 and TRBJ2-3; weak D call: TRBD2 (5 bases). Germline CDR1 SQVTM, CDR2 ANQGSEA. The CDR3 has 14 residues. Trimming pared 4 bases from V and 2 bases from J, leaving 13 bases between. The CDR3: CSVGWRAHTDTQYF. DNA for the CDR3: TGCAGCGTTGGATGGCGGGCCCACACAGATACGCAGTATTTT.

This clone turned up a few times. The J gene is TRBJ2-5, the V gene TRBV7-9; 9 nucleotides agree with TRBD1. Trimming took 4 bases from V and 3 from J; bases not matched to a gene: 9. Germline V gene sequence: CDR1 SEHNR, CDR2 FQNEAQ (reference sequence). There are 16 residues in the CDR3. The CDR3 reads CASSSTGTGLKETQYF. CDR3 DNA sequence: TGTGCCAGCAGCTCGACCGGGACAGGGCTAAAAGAGACCCAGTACTTC.

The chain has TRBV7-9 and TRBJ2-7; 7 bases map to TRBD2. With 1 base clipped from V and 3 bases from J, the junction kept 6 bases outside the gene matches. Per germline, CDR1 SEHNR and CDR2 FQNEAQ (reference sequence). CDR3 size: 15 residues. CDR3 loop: CASSLVGLGLYEQYF. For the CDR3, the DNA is TGTGCCAGCAGCTTAGTTGGACTAGGGCTCTACGAGCAGTACTTC.

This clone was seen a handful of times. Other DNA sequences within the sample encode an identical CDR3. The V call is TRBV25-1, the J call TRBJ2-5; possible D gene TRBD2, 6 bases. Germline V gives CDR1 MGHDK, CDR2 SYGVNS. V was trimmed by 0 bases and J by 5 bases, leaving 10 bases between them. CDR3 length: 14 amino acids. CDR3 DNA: TGTGCCAGCAGTGAATACGGGGGTGGTGAGACCCAGTACTTC. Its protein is CASSEYGGGETQYF.

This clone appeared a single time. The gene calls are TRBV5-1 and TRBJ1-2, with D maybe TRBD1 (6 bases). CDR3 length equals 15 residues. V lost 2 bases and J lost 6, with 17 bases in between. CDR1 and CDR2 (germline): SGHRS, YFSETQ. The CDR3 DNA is TGCGCCAGCAGCTTTTCCTCCAGGGGACCCAATGGCTACACCTTC. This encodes CASSFSSRGPNGYTF.

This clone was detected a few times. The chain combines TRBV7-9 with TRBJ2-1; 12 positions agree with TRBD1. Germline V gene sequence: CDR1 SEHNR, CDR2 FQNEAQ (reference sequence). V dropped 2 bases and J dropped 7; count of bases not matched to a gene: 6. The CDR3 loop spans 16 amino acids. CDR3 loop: CASSLSRGQGANEQFF. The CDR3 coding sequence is TGTGCCAGCAGCTTATCCCGGGGACAGGGGGCGAATGAGCAGTTCTTC.

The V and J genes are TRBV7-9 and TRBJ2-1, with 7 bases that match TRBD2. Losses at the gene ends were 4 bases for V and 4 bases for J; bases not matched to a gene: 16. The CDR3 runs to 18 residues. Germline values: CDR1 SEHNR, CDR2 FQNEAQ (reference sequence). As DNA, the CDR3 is TGTGCCAGCAGCTGGGGACGGGGGACGACTAGCCGTTACAATGAGCAGTTCTTC. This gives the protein CASSWGRGTTSRYNEQFF.

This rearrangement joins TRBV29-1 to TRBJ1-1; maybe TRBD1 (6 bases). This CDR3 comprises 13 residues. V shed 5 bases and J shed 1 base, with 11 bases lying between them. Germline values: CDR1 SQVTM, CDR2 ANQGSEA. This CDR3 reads CSVSEGENTEAFF. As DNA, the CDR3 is TGCAGCGTTTCAGAGGGGGAGAACACTGAAGCTTTCTTT.

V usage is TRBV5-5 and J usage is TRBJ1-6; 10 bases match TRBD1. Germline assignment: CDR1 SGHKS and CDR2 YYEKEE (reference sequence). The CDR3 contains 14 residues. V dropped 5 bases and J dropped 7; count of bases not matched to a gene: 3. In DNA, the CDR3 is TGTGCCAGCAGTCAGACAGGGGGCAATTCACCCCTCCACTTT. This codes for CASSQTGGNSPLHF.

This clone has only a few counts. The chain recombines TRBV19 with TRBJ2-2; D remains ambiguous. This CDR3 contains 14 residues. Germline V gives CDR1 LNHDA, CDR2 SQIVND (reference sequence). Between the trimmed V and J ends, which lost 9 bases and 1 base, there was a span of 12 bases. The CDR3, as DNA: TGTGCCAGCCAGCTGCAGGAGAACACCGGGGAGCTGTTTTTT. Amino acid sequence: CASQLQENTGELFF.

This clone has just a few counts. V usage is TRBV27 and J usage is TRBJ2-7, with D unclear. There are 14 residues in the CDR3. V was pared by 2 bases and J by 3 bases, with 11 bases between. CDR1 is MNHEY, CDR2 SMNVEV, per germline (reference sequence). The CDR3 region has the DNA TGTGCCAGCAGTTTAAGGCCTAGAAACTACGAGCAGTACTTC. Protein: CASSLRPRNYEQYF.